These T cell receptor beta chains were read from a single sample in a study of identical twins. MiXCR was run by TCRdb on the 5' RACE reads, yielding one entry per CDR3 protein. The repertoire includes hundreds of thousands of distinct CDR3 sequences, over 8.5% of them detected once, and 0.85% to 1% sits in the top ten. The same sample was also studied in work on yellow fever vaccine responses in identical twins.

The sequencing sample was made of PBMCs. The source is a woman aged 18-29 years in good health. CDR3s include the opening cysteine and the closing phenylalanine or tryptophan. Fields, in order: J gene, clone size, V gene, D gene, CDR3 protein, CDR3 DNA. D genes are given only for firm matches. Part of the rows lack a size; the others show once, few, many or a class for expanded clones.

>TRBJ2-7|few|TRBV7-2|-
CASSSPQAYEQYF
TGTGCCAGCAGCTCCCCACAGGCCTACGAGCAGTACTTC
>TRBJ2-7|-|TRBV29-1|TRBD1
CSVEDGTGTSYEQYF
TGCAGCGTTGAAGACGGGACAGGGACCTCCTACGAGCAGTACTTC
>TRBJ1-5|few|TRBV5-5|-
CASSLGVDLQPQHF
TGTGCCAGCAGCTTGGGCGTGGATTTGCAGCCCCAGCATTTT
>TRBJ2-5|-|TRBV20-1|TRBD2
CSALRELGETQYF
TGCAGTGCGCTGCGGGAGTTGGGAGAGACCCAGTACTTC
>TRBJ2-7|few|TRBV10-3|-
CAISDGHTYEQYF
TGTGCCATCAGCGACGGCCATACCTACGAGCAGTACTTC
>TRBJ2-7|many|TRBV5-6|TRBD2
CASSLRRTSVSYEQYF
TGTGCCAGCAGCTTGAGACGGACTAGCGTCTCCTACGAGCAGTACTTC
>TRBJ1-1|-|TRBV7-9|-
CASSPSHGEAFF
TGTGCCAGCAGCCCGAGTCACGGTGAAGCTTTCTTT
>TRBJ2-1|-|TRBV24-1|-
CATSEIDEQFF
TGTGCCACCAGTGAAATCGATGAGCAGTTCTTC
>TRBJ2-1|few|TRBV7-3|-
CASSTLGREQFF
TGTGCCAGCAGCACCTTAGGGCGCGAGCAGTTCTTC
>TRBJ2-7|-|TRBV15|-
CATSRTARGPEQYF
TGTGCCACCAGCAGAACCGCCAGGGGACCCGAGCAGTACTTC
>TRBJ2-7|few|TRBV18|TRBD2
CASSPPGTSGNDEQYF
TGTGCCAGCTCACCACCGGGGACTAGCGGGAACGACGAGCAGTACTTC
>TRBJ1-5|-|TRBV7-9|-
CASSPIGSQPQHF
TGTGCCAGCAGCCCCATTGGATCGCAGCCCCAGCATTTT
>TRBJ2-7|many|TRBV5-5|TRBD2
CASSPGAGDLTYEQYF
TGTGCCAGCAGCCCTGGAGCGGGGGACCTAACCTACGAGCAGTACTTC
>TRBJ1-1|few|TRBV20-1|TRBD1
CSALGQVNTEAFF
TGCAGTGCTCTTGGACAGGTGAACACTGAAGCTTTCTTT
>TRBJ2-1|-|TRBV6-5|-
CASSYGGQVGSYNEQFF
TGTGCCAGCAGTTACGGTGGACAAGTTGGGTCCTACAATGAGCAGTTCTTC
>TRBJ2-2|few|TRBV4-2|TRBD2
CASSPLPGLAGGPSTGELFF
TGTGCCAGCAGCCCACTCCCGGGACTAGCGGGGGGCCCATCCACCGGGGAGCTGTTTTTT
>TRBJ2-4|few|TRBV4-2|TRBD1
CASSQPDRQKNIQYF
TGTGCCAGCAGCCAACCGGACAGGCAAAAAAACATTCAGTACTTC
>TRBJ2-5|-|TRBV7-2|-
CASSLAWTMETQYF
TGTGCCAGCAGCTTAGCGTGGACTATGGAGACCCAGTACTTC
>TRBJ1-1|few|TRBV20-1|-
CSAREGVKGTEAFF
TGCAGTGCTAGAGAGGGGGTTAAGGGCACTGAAGCTTTCTTT
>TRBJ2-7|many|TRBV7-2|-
CASSLHQGGSYEQYF
TGTGCCAGCAGCTTACATCAGGGGGGCTCCTACGAGCAGTACTTC
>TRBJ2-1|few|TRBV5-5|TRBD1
CASSSSQGVSYNEQFF
TGTGCCAGCAGCTCTTCACAGGGGGTCTCCTACAATGAGCAGTTCTTC
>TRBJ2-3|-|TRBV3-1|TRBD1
CASSFHRGLETDTQYF
TGTGCCAGCAGCTTTCACAGGGGGCTGGAAACAGATACGCAGTATTTT
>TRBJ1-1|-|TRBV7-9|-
CASSHILATNTEAFF
TGTGCCAGCAGCCACATCCTGGCCACGAACACTGAAGCTTTCTTT
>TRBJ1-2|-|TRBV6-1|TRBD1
CASRQDRAHGYTF
TGTGCCAGCAGACAGGACAGGGCTCATGGCTACACCTTC
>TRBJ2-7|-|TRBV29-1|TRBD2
CSVVGLAVSYEQYF
TGCAGCGTTGTAGGGCTAGCGGTTTCCTACGAGCAGTACTTC
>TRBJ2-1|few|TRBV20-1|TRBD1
CSARDLRDRKDNEQFF
TGCAGTGCTAGAGATCTCCGGGACAGGAAGGACAATGAGCAGTTCTTC
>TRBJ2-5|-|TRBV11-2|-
CASSPATGGETQYF
TGTGCCAGCAGCCCCGCCACGGGCGGGGAGACCCAGTACTTC
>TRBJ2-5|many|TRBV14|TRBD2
CASSQDSSGGARETQYF
TGTGCCAGCAGCCAAGACTCTAGCGGGGGGGCGAGAGAGACCCAGTACTTC
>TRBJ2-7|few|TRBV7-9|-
CASSLGYAEQYF
TGTGCCAGCAGCTTAGGTTACGCCGAGCAGTACTTC
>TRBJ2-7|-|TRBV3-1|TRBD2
CASSQEDGLAGDEQYF
TGTGCCAGCAGCCAAGAGGATGGACTAGCGGGGGACGAGCAGTACTTC
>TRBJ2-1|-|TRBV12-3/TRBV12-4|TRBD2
CASSHLAGGRSYKEQFF
TGTGCCAGCAGTCATCTAGCGGGTGGGAGGTCCTACAAAGAGCAGTTCTTC
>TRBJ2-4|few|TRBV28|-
CASIGPSKNIQYF
TGTGCCAGCATTGGTCCTTCGAAAAACATTCAGTACTTC
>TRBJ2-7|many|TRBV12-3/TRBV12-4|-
CASSLGTKDEQYF
TGTGCCAGCAGTTTAGGGACAAAGGACGAGCAGTACTTC
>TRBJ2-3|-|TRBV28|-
CASSNRDTEADTQYF
TGTGCCAGCAGTAACCGGGACACGGAGGCAGATACGCAGTATTTT
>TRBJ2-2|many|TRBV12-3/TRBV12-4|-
CASSLAGGITGELFF
TGTGCCAGCAGTTTAGCGGGAGGAATCACCGGGGAGCTGTTTTTT
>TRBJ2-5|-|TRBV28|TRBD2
CASSKELAGIQETQYF
TGTGCCAGCAGTAAAGAGCTAGCGGGCATCCAAGAGACCCAGTACTTC
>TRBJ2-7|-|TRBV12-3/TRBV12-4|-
CASSLVSGVIYEQYF
TGTGCCAGCAGTTTAGTTTCAGGGGTAATCTACGAGCAGTACTTC
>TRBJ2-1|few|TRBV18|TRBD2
CASSATSGGPEQFF
TGTGCCAGCTCTGCGACTAGCGGGGGACCCGAGCAGTTCTTC
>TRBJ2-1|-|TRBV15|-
CATSQGTAYNEQFF
TGTGCCACCAGTCAAGGTACGGCCTACAATGAGCAGTTCTTC
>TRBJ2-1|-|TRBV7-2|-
CASSLGVGVRDNEQFF
TGTGCCAGCAGCTTAGGAGTGGGAGTTAGGGACAATGAGCAGTTCTTC
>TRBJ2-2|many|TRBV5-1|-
CASSPTGSNTGELFF
TGCGCCAGCAGCCCGACAGGATCTAACACCGGGGAGCTGTTTTTT
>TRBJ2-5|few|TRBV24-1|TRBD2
CATSDATSIETQYF
TGTGCCACCAGTGACGCGACTAGCATAGAGACCCAGTACTTC
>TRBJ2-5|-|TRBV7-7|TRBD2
CASSLKYGGAGQTQYF
TGTGCTAGCAGCTTAAAGTACGGGGGGGCCGGGCAGACCCAGTACTTC
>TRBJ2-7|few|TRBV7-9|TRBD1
CASSYGTGKGAYEQYF
TGTGCCAGCAGCTACGGGACAGGCAAGGGAGCGTACGAGCAGTACTTC
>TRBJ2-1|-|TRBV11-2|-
CASSLVPGLYNEQFF
TGTGCCAGCAGCTTAGTTCCCGGGCTCTACAATGAGCAGTTCTTC
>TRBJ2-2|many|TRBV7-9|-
CASSFGQFVFTGELFF
TGTGCCAGCAGCTTTGGACAGTTTGTATTCACCGGGGAGCTGTTTTTT
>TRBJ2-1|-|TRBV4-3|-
CASSPDATIRNEQFF
TGCGCCAGCAGCCCCGACGCTACGATCCGGAATGAGCAGTTCTTC
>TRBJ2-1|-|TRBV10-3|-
CAISETQRTYNEQFF
TGTGCCATCAGTGAGACCCAGCGGACTTACAATGAGCAGTTCTTC
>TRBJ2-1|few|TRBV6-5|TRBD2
CASSSTEAGSDNEQFF
TGTGCCAGCAGTTCCACGGAAGCGGGGTCGGACAATGAGCAGTTCTTC
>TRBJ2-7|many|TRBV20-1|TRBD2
CSVTSGINEQYF
TGCAGTGTTACTAGCGGGATCAACGAGCAGTACTTC
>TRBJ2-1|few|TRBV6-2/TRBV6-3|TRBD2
CASSYSRTSGTVLDEQFF
TGTGCCAGCAGTTACTCACGGACTAGCGGGACGGTTTTGGATGAGCAGTTCTTC